These T cell receptor beta chains were read from a single sample in a study of blood T cell repertoires in COVID-19. Profiling relied on immunoSEQ multiplex PCR, and the TCRdb table lists in-frame clones only, not all of them. The sample yields tens of thousands of clones, roughly 84% seen once. Sequencing used peripheral blood. These receptors all come from a man aged 60 to 75 with acute or convalescent COVID-19. The CDR3 runs from the conserved cysteine through the conserved F or W. D genes are given only for firm matches. The size field is filled for only some rows; it gives once, few, many or a size class.

V gene: TRBV5-1
D gene: TRBD2
J gene: TRBJ2-1
clone size: -
CDR3 protein: CASSFGTSGGWNEQFF
CDR3 DNA: TGCGCCAGCAGCTTCGGGACTAGCGGGGGGTGGAATGAGCAGTTCTTC

V gene: TRBV6-5
D gene: -
J gene: TRBJ1-2
clone size: -
CDR3 protein: CASSPGSADYGYTF
CDR3 DNA: TGTGCCAGCAGCCCAGGGTCGGCAGACTATGGCTACACCTTC

V gene: TRBV9
D gene: -
J gene: TRBJ2-1
clone size: -
CDR3 protein: CASSTTWEEQFF
CDR3 DNA: TGTGCCAGCAGCACTACCTGGGAGGAGCAGTTCTTC

V gene: TRBV6-5
D gene: -
J gene: TRBJ1-5
clone size: -
CDR3 protein: CASSYGGVGNQPQHF
CDR3 DNA: TGTGCCAGCAGTTACGGGGGGGTAGGCAATCAGCCCCAGCATTTT

V gene: TRBV28
D gene: -
J gene: TRBJ1-3
clone size: -
CDR3 protein: CASSIGGSSGNTIYF
CDR3 DNA: TGTGCCAGCTCAATAGGTGGGAGCTCTGGAAACACCATATATTTT

V gene: TRBV30
D gene: TRBD1
J gene: TRBJ1-1
clone size: -
CDR3 protein: CAWDRDMNTEAFF
CDR3 DNA: TGTGCCTGGGACAGGGATATGAACACTGAAGCTTTCTTT

V gene: TRBV5-1
D gene: -
J gene: TRBJ2-3
clone size: -
CDR3 protein: CASSLGVGVGTDTQYF
CDR3 DNA: TGCGCCAGCAGCTTGGGGGTCGGGGTAGGCACAGATACGCAGTATTTT

V gene: TRBV19
D gene: -
J gene: TRBJ1-5
clone size: once
CDR3 protein: CASRSSQGQQPQHF
CDR3 DNA: TGTGCCAGTAGGTCCTCCCAGGGGCAACAGCCCCAGCATTTT

V gene: TRBV7-2
D gene: -
J gene: TRBJ1-2
clone size: -
CDR3 protein: CASSLAREGGYTF
CDR3 DNA: TGTGCCAGCAGCTTAGCGCGGGAAGGTGGCTACACCTTC

V gene: TRBV6-5
D gene: -
J gene: TRBJ1-4
clone size: -
CDR3 protein: CASSRGFATNEKLFF
CDR3 DNA: TGTGCCAGCAGCCGGGGGTTTGCAACTAATGAAAAACTGTTTTTT

V gene: TRBV28
D gene: TRBD1
J gene: TRBJ1-2
clone size: -
CDR3 protein: CASSLMAGGYGYTF
CDR3 DNA: TGTGCCAGCAGTTTAATGGCAGGGGGCTATGGCTACACCTTC

V gene: TRBV2
D gene: -
J gene: TRBJ1-5
clone size: -
CDR3 protein: CASRGPFSNQPQHF
CDR3 DNA: TGTGCCAGCAGGGGGCCTTTTAGCAATCAGCCCCAGCATTTT

V gene: TRBV7-6
D gene: TRBD1
J gene: TRBJ2-5
clone size: -
CDR3 protein: CASSLFWTGKETQYF
CDR3 DNA: TGTGCCAGCAGCTTATTTTGGACAGGGAAGGAGACCCAGTACTTC

V gene: TRBV10-3
D gene: -
J gene: TRBJ1-3
clone size: -
CDR3 protein: CAISEGGLTGNTIYF
CDR3 DNA: TGTGCCATCAGTGAGGGTGGCTTAACTGGAAACACCATATATTTT

V gene: TRBV7-2
D gene: TRBD1
J gene: TRBJ1-1
clone size: -
CDR3 protein: CASSLRDRDTYEAFF
CDR3 DNA: TGTGCCAGCAGCCTCCGGGACAGGGACACTTACGAAGCTTTCTTT

V gene: TRBV4-3
D gene: TRBD2
J gene: TRBJ2-3
clone size: -
CDR3 protein: CASSQVTRGGASTDTQYF
CDR3 DNA: TGCGCCAGCAGCCAAGTTACACGCGGGGGAGCTAGCACAGATACGCAGTATTTT

V gene: TRBV9
D gene: TRBD1
J gene: TRBJ1-3
clone size: -
CDR3 protein: CASSTQTGGAGNTIYF
CDR3 DNA: TGTGCCAGCAGCACCCAAACAGGGGGCGCGGGAAACACCATATATTTT

V gene: TRBV6-5
D gene: -
J gene: TRBJ1-1
clone size: -
CDR3 protein: CASSYSRGAQAEAFF
CDR3 DNA: TGTGCCAGCAGTTACTCTCGGGGGGCCCAAGCGGAAGCTTTCTTT

V gene: TRBV28
D gene: -
J gene: TRBJ1-3
clone size: -
CDR3 protein: CASRGTSTGAGNTIYF
CDR3 DNA: TGTGCCAGCAGGGGGACTTCCACGGGAGCCGGAAACACCATATATTTT

V gene: TRBV28
D gene: -
J gene: TRBJ2-7
clone size: -
CDR3 protein: CATRPGYSYEQYF
CDR3 DNA: TGTGCCACCAGGCCGGGGTACTCCTACGAGCAGTACTTC

V gene: TRBV4-1
D gene: -
J gene: TRBJ1-2
clone size: -
CDR3 protein: CASSPKGLSYGYTF
CDR3 DNA: TGCGCCAGCAGCCCGAAGGGACTCTCCTATGGCTACACCTTC

V gene: TRBV7-2
D gene: -
J gene: TRBJ1-5
clone size: once
CDR3 protein: CASSSGGLQSYQPQHF
CDR3 DNA: TGTGCCAGCAGCTCAGGAGGGTTACAGTCCTATCAGCCCCAGCATTTT

V gene: TRBV19
D gene: TRBD2
J gene: TRBJ2-2
clone size: -
CDR3 protein: CASSKGLVPTGELFF
CDR3 DNA: TGTGCCAGTAGTAAGGGACTAGTCCCCACCGGGGAGCTGTTTTTT

V gene: TRBV2
D gene: TRBD2
J gene: TRBJ2-7
clone size: -
CDR3 protein: CASRDSGGNYEQYF
CDR3 DNA: TGTGCCAGCAGAGATAGCGGGGGAAACTACGAGCAGTACTTC

V gene: TRBV5-4
D gene: -
J gene: TRBJ1-1
clone size: -
CDR3 protein: CASSPRDFTEAFF
CDR3 DNA: TGTGCCAGCAGCCCCCGGGATTTTACTGAAGCTTTCTTT

V gene: TRBV4-3
D gene: TRBD1
J gene: TRBJ2-5
clone size: -
CDR3 protein: CASSQDLWGTGIQETQYF
CDR3 DNA: TGCGCCAGCAGCCAAGATCTTTGGGGGACAGGAATCCAAGAGACCCAGTACTTC

V gene: TRBV10-3
D gene: TRBD2
J gene: TRBJ2-7
clone size: once
CDR3 protein: CAISDGLAGGLEQYF
CDR3 DNA: TGTGCCATCAGTGATGGACTAGCGGGGGGGCTGGAGCAGTACTTC

V gene: TRBV28
D gene: TRBD1
J gene: TRBJ1-5
clone size: -
CDR3 protein: CASSTARQGLQF
CDR3 DNA: TGTGCCAGCAGCACCGCCCGACAGGGGCTACAGTTT

V gene: TRBV6-5
D gene: TRBD2
J gene: TRBJ2-3
clone size: -
CDR3 protein: CASSPLGAGGDTQYF
CDR3 DNA: TGTGCCAGCAGTCCCCTCGGGGCGGGGGGTGATACGCAGTATTTT

V gene: TRBV19
D gene: -
J gene: TRBJ1-4
clone size: -
CDR3 protein: CASSPLQGPTEKLFF
CDR3 DNA: TGTGCCAGTAGCCCCCTACAGGGACCCACCGAAAAACTGTTTTTT

V gene: TRBV5-5
D gene: -
J gene: TRBJ1-1
clone size: once
CDR3 protein: CASSKAGTRGNTEAFF
CDR3 DNA: TGTGCCAGCAGCAAGGCCGGGACGCGGGGGAACACTGAAGCTTTCTTT

V gene: TRBV28
D gene: -
J gene: TRBJ2-7
clone size: -
CDR3 protein: CASSLRGEQYF
CDR3 DNA: TGTGCCAGCAGCCTCCGGGGGGAGCAGTACTTC

V gene: TRBV7-2
D gene: TRBD2
J gene: TRBJ2-3
clone size: -
CDR3 protein: CASSGTSGGGTDTQYF
CDR3 DNA: TGTGCCAGCTCCGGGACTAGCGGGGGGGGCACAGATACGCAGTATTTT

V gene: TRBV2
D gene: TRBD2
J gene: TRBJ2-3
clone size: -
CDR3 protein: CASSEGLAGGQDTQYF
CDR3 DNA: TGTGCCAGCAGTGAGGGACTAGCGGGGGGTCAAGATACGCAGTATTTT

V gene: TRBV2
D gene: TRBD1
J gene: TRBJ2-5
clone size: -
CDR3 protein: CASSPGVRGRETQYF
CDR3 DNA: TGTGCCAGCAGTCCCGGGGTCAGGGGGCGGGAGACCCAGTACTTC

V gene: TRBV5-1
D gene: -
J gene: TRBJ1-1
clone size: -
CDR3 protein: CASQHNMNTEAFF
CDR3 DNA: TGCGCCAGCCAACATAACATGAACACTGAAGCTTTCTTT

V gene: TRBV11-1
D gene: -
J gene: TRBJ2-2
clone size: -
CDR3 protein: CASSLQGSLTGELFF
CDR3 DNA: TGTGCCAGCAGCTTACAGGGTAGCCTCACCGGGGAGCTGTTTTTT

V gene: TRBV18
D gene: TRBD1
J gene: TRBJ2-2
clone size: -
CDR3 protein: CASSRDPGTGENTGELFF
CDR3 DNA: TGTGCCAGCTCACGCGACCCCGGGACAGGGGAGAATACCGGGGAGCTGTTTTTT

V gene: TRBV27
D gene: TRBD1
J gene: TRBJ1-2
clone size: -
CDR3 protein: CASSLSPLISRRDRVEPRYGYTF
CDR3 DNA: TGTGCCAGCAGTTTATCGCCCCTCATCAGCCGGCGGGACAGGGTGGAACCTAGGTATGGCTACACCTTC

V gene: TRBV4-1
D gene: TRBD2
J gene: TRBJ2-1
clone size: few
CDR3 protein: CASSQNWRVAGGHNEQFF
CDR3 DNA: TGCGCCAGCAGCCAGAACTGGCGCGTAGCGGGGGGGCACAATGAGCAGTTCTTC

V gene: TRBV18
D gene: -
J gene: TRBJ2-2
clone size: once
CDR3 protein: CASSPRDAGELFF
CDR3 DNA: TGTGCCAGCTCACCCAGGGATGCCGGGGAGCTGTTTTTT

V gene: TRBV2
D gene: TRBD1
J gene: TRBJ2-6
clone size: -
CDR3 protein: CASSRQGPSGANVLTF
CDR3 DNA: TGTGCCAGCAGTAGACAGGGGCCGTCTGGGGCCAACGTCCTGACTTTC

V gene: TRBV28
D gene: -
J gene: TRBJ1-5
clone size: -
CDR3 protein: CASRASNQPQHF
CDR3 DNA: TGTGCCAGCAGGGCCAGCAATCAGCCCCAGCATTTT

V gene: TRBV18
D gene: -
J gene: TRBJ2-3
clone size: -
CDR3 protein: CASSPGTPSTDTQYF
CDR3 DNA: TGTGCCAGCTCACCAGGGACTCCTAGCACAGATACGCAGTATTTT

V gene: TRBV29-1
D gene: -
J gene: TRBJ1-2
clone size: -
CDR3 protein: CSLDGAGHAGYTF
CDR3 DNA: TGCAGCCTCGATGGCGCGGGGCACGCTGGCTACACCTTC

V gene: TRBV6-6
D gene: -
J gene: TRBJ1-5
clone size: few
CDR3 protein: CASSAKPSTNQPQHF
CDR3 DNA: TGTGCCAGCAGTGCGAAACCTTCTACTAATCAGCCCCAGCATTTT

V gene: TRBV4-1
D gene: TRBD2
J gene: TRBJ2-3
clone size: -
CDR3 protein: CASSQAGGKHYTDTQYF
CDR3 DNA: TGCGCCAGCAGCCAAGCGGGGGGGAAACATTACACAGATACGCAGTATTTT

V gene: TRBV6-6
D gene: -
J gene: TRBJ2-1
clone size: -
CDR3 protein: CASSLGGPRGNEQFF
CDR3 DNA: TGTGCCAGCAGTTTAGGAGGGCCCCGGGGCAATGAGCAGTTCTTC

V gene: TRBV21-1
D gene: -
J gene: TRBJ2-5
clone size: -
CDR3 protein: CASSKVFPWGGLRETQYF
CDR3 DNA: TGTGCCAGCAGCAAAGTATTCCCATGGGGCGGTCTTAGAGAGACCCAGTACTTC

V gene: TRBV28
D gene: -
J gene: TRBJ1-2
clone size: -
CDR3 protein: CASYTEEGSYGYTF
CDR3 DNA: TGTGCCAGCTATACAGAAGAGGGATCCTATGGCTACACCTTC

V gene: TRBV6-4
D gene: TRBD2
J gene: TRBJ2-1
clone size: once
CDR3 protein: CASSETGLAGGRFVEQFF
CDR3 DNA: TGTGCCAGCAGTGAAACGGGACTAGCGGGGGGGAGATTTGTGGAGCAGTTCTTC

V gene: TRBV11-3
D gene: TRBD2
J gene: TRBJ2-1
clone size: -
CDR3 protein: CASSLDVGGNYNEQFF
CDR3 DNA: TGTGCCAGCAGCTTAGACGTGGGGGGGAATTACAATGAGCAGTTCTTC